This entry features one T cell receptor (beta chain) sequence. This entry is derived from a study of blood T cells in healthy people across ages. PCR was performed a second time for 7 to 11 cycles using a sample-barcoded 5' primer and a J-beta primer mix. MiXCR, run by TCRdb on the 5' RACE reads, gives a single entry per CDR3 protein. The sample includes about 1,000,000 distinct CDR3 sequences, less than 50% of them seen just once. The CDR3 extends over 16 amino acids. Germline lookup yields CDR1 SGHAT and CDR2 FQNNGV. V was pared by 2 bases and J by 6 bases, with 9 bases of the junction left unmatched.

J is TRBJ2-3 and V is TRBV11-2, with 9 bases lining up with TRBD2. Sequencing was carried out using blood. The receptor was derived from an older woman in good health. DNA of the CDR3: TGTGCCAGCAGCTTAACTATAGCGGGAGTGGGGGATACGCAGTATTTT. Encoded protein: CASSLTIAGVGDTQYF.